Presented here are 29 T cell receptor beta chains from one specimen sequenced in a study of blood T cell repertoires in COVID-19. Measured with immunoSEQ multiplex PCR; TCRdb has only the in-frame clones, and not every one. The sample records roughly 380,000 clones, around nine tenths being singletons. The sequenced material came from peripheral blood. All receptors come from a woman aged 40 to 49 with COVID-19, enrolled during active disease.

The chain is built from TRBV11-1 and TRBJ1-1, with 8 bases lining up with TRBD1. The length of the CDR3 is 14 residues. Germline V gene sequence: CDR1 SGHAT, CDR2 FQDESV (reference sequence). V gave up 3 bases and J gave up 10 bases; unmatched junction bases: 10. The CDR3, as DNA: TGTGCCAGCAGCTTCGGCGACAGGGGTTCGGGAGCTTTCTTT. The encoded protein is CASSFGDRGSGAFF.

This clone was seen just once. The rearrangement links TRBV28 to TRBJ1-6; D not certain. This CDR3 spans 14 amino acids. Germline V CDR1 and CDR2: MDHEN, SYDVKM. V was trimmed by 11 bases and J by 1 base, leaving 12 bases between them. For the CDR3, the DNA is TGTGCCTCCCGGAAGGAGTCCTATAATTCACCCCTCCACTTT. The encoded protein is CASRKESYNSPLHF.

The chain combines TRBV9 with TRBJ1-3; the D is unclear. Germline assignment: CDR1 SGDLS and CDR2 YYNGEE. The CDR3 is made up of 16 amino acids. Trimming cost V 0 bases and J 1 base, with 11 bases left between them. The CDR3 DNA is TGTGCCAGCAGCGTAGTCGGCGGCCTTTCTGGAAACACCATATATTTT. Translation gives CASSVVGGLSGNTIYF. The whole variable domain, filled in from reference TRBV9 and TRBJ1-3, reads DSGVTQTPKHLITATGQRVTLRCSPRSGDLSVYWYQQSLDQGLQFLIQYYNGEERAKGNILERFSAQQFPDLHSELNLSSLELGDSALYFCASSVVGGLSGNTIYFGEGSWLTVV.

The chain couples TRBV5-1 to TRBJ2-7; D is perhaps TRBD1 (6 bases). The CDR3 runs to 14 residues. V lost 0 bases to trimming and J lost 0 bases, with 7 bases between them. CDR1 and CDR2 (germline): SGHRS, YFSETQ. The CDR3 DNA is TGCGCCAGCAGCTTGGAACAGGGCTCCTACGAGCAGTACTTC. Its translation: CASSLEQGSYEQYF.

The chain combines TRBV7-3 with TRBJ2-7; no clear D gene. With 5 bases removed from V and 6 bases from J, the gap between germline ends came to 14 bases. The CDR3 spans 13 residues. From germline, CDR1 is SGHTA and CDR2 FQGTGA. The CDR3 region is CASSHNRLSEQYF. In DNA form, the CDR3 reads TGTGCCAGCAGCCACAACCGACTCTCCGAGCAGTACTTC.

This clone was counted once. The rearrangement joins TRBV7-2 to TRBJ1-1; no reliable D call. Germline CDR1 SGHTA, CDR2 FQGNSA. The CDR3 consists of 15 residues. V was clipped by 3 bases and J by 0 bases, with 11 bases between them. CDR3 DNA sequence: TGTGCCAGCAGCTTGGATAGCACCATGAACACTGAAGCTTTCTTT. The encoded protein is CASSLDSTMNTEAFF.

The chain combines TRBV28 with TRBJ2-3; D may be TRBD2 (5 bases). The CDR3 loop spans 14 amino acids. The V gene lost 9 bases and the J gene lost 7 bases, with 20 bases spanning the gap. Germline V CDR1 and CDR2: MDHEN, SYDVKM. CDR3 in amino acids: CASTTSRLANTQYF. The CDR3 bases are TGTGCCAGTACCACATCGCGGCTAGCAAATACGCAGTATTTT.

The chain carries TRBV4-1 and TRBJ1-5, with 7 bases identical to TRBD1. From germline, CDR1 is MGHRA and CDR2 YSYEKL. Losses at the gene ends were 1 base for V and 3 bases for J; bases not matched to a gene: 9. This CDR3 is built from 17 residues. CDR3: CASSQVLGTVFNQPQHF. For the CDR3, the DNA is TGCGCCAGCAGCCAAGTATTGGGGACAGTGTTCAATCAGCCCCAGCATTTT.

This clone was counted a few times. The CDR3 DNA reads as TGTGCCAGCAGGTCCGGGACAGGGACAGATACGCAGTATTTT. It encodes CASRSGTGTDTQYF. The chain couples TRBV7-3 to TRBJ2-3; 9 nucleotides agree with TRBD1. CDR3 size: 14 residues. Trimming at V came to 6 bases and at J to 3 bases, leaving 4 bases not matched to a gene. The V gene's germline CDR1 is SGHTA and CDR2 FQGTGA. The full variable domain, its missing parts supplied by reference TRBV7-3 and TRBJ2-3, is GAGVSQTPSNKVTEKGKYVELRCDPISGHTALYWYRQSLGQGPEFLIYFQGTGAADDSGLPNDRFFAVRPEGSVSTLKIQRTERGDSAVYLCASRSGTGTDTQYFGPGTRLTVL.

V and J are TRBV6-5 and TRBJ1-2, with D possibly being TRBD1 (6 bases). CDR1 is MNHEY and CDR2 is SVGAGI in the germline V gene. V shed 6 bases and J shed 3 bases, with 11 bases lying between them. The CDR3 is 13 amino acids. The CDR3 protein is CASRPRGYYGYTF. Here the CDR3 DNA reads TGTGCCAGCAGACCCAGGGGATACTATGGCTACACCTTC.

This clone appeared a single time. The chain combines TRBV6-6 with TRBJ1-1; D possibly corresponds to TRBD1 (5 bases). This CDR3 region has 15 residues. Germline V lookup: CDR1 MNHNY, CDR2 SVGAGI (reference sequence). The V end lost 5 bases, the J end lost 0 bases, and 13 bases lay between the germline ends. CDR3 residues: CASSQHQGMNTEAFF. The DNA of the CDR3 is TGTGCCAGCAGTCAACACCAGGGCATGAACACTGAAGCTTTCTTT.

The chain employs TRBV20-1 and TRBJ2-1, with TRBD1 as a possible D gene (5 bases). V lost 3 bases, J lost 5 bases, and 8 bases lay in between. The germline V gene encodes CDR1 DFQATT and CDR2 SNEGSKA (reference sequence). The CDR3 is 12 residues long. The CDR3: CSASRGNNEQFF. The CDR3 region has the DNA TGCAGTGCTAGTAGGGGAAACAATGAGCAGTTCTTC.

This chain links TRBV3-1 (or the pseudogene TRBV3-2) with TRBJ1-4, with a possible D match to TRBD1 (6 bases). The CDR3 runs to 14 residues. V was pared by 4 bases and J by 5 bases, with 11 bases between. CDR1 is LGHDT, CDR2 YNNKEL, per germline (reference sequence). CDR3 nucleotides: TGTGCCAGCAGCCGCGAGGGGGTGAATGAAAAACTGTTTTTT. Amino acids: CASSREGVNEKLFF.

The CDR3 nucleotides are TGTGCCAGCAGTTTCCCATCACAGAACTATGGCTACACCTTC. Protein product: CASSFPSQNYGYTF. The chain employs TRBV28 and TRBJ1-2, with D hard to call. The length of the CDR3 is 14 residues. V was cut by 3 bases and J by 2 bases, with 10 bases left in between. CDR1 is MDHEN and CDR2 is SYDVKM in the germline V gene.

The V and J genes are TRBV2 and TRBJ1-2, with 9 positions matching TRBD1. The CDR3 length is 15 residues. CDR1 and CDR2 from the germline V gene are SNHLY and FYNNEI. V shed 6 bases and J 8 bases; nucleotides not matched to a gene: 13. This CDR3 reads CASREIDGTGIGYTF. CDR3 nucleotides: TGTGCCAGCAGAGAAATTGACGGGACAGGGATCGGCTACACCTTC.

This clone was recorded a few times. This rearrangement joins TRBV20-1 to TRBJ1-3; D is perhaps TRBD1 (5 bases). The CDR3 runs to 11 residues. Germline V gene sequence: CDR1 DFQATT, CDR2 SNEGSKA (reference sequence). The V gene lost 5 bases and the J gene lost 7 bases, with 9 bases spanning the gap. CDR3 sequence reads: CSAPAGNTIYF. For the CDR3, the DNA is TGCAGTGCTCCGGCAGGGAACACCATATATTTT.

The genes are TRBV29-1 and TRBJ2-6; TRBD1 matches 12 bases. V lost 4 bases, J lost 1 base, and 2 bases stayed unmatched. Germline V gene data show CDR1 as SQVTM and CDR2 as ANQGSEA. The CDR3 runs to 16 residues. CDR3 sequence (DNA): TGCAGCGTTGGGGACAGGGGGCGATCTGGGGCCAACGTCCTGACTTTC. This translates into CSVGDRGRSGANVLTF.

On this clone itself: A read error may explain this, as a much larger clone is one base away. This same CDR3 is encoded by further DNA sequences in the sample. This chain joins TRBV4-3 and TRBJ2-5; the D gene is possibly TRBD1 (5 bases). Deletions cut 0 bases from V and 2 bases from J, with 13 bases between. Germline values: CDR1 LGHNA, CDR2 YSLEER. The CDR3 consists of 16 residues. The CDR3 nucleotides read TGCGCCAGCAGCCAAGATCCCCCAGGGAATCAAGAGACCCAGTACTTC. Translating it yields CASSQDPPGNQETQYF.

The rearrangement joins TRBV7-2 to TRBJ1-2; TRBD1 agrees at 8 bases. Germline V lookup: CDR1 SGHTA, CDR2 FQGNSA. Trimming at V came to 4 bases and at J to 4 bases, leaving 8 bases not matched to a gene. CDR3 length: 15 amino acids. CDR3 protein: CASSYSTGGGYGYTF. DNA of the CDR3: TGTGCCAGCAGCTATTCTACAGGGGGGGGCTATGGCTACACCTTC.

V gene TRBV19 combines with J gene TRBJ1-6; 7 bases agree with TRBD1. Germline loops: CDR1 LNHDA, CDR2 SQIVND (reference sequence). The CDR3 runs 14 residues. The V and J ends lost 5 bases and 9 bases, in that order; junction bases with no gene match: 7. The CDR3 nucleotides read TGTGCCAGTAGTTTTCCGGGACAGCGTTCACCCCTCCACTTT. Its protein product is CASSFPGQRSPLHF.

The chain has TRBV7-6 and TRBJ1-4, with D possibly being TRBD1 (5 bases). Trimming removed 1 base from V and 7 bases from J, with 13 bases in between. The CDR3 contains 15 residues. Germline V gene sequence: CDR1 SGHVS, CDR2 FNYEAQ. The CDR3 region has the DNA TGTGCCAGCAGCTTAGGACTAGGGGTGGTTGAAAAACTGTTTTTT. It codes for CASSLGLGVVEKLFF.

The rearrangement links TRBV19 to TRBJ2-7, with TRBD1 matching 7 bases. Germline V CDR1 and CDR2: LNHDA, SQIVND (reference sequence). The J segment lost 2 bases and the V segment lost 5 bases, leaving 9 bases of the junction unmatched. The CDR3 is made up of 15 amino acids. CDR3 loop: CASSRRDSPTYEQYF. The CDR3 DNA sequence: TGTGCCAGTAGTCGTCGGGACAGCCCAACCTACGAGCAGTACTTC.

This clone has only a few counts. The CDR3 DNA reads as TGTGCCAGCTCCCTCGACAGGGACAATCAGCCCCAGCATTTT. Translation gives CASSLDRDNQPQHF. The chain carries TRBV18 and TRBJ1-5; 7 bases are shared with TRBD1. This CDR3 comprises 14 residues. CDR1 is KGHSH and CDR2 is LQKENI in the germline V gene. V trimming: 6 bases; J trimming: 3 bases; junction bases outside the gene matches: 5.

The chain links TRBV12-3 or TRBV12-4 to TRBJ2-3; no reliable D call. The CDR3 has 12 residues. Trimming stripped 0 bases from V and 6 bases from J, with 4 bases between. This CDR3 reads CASSLARDTQYF. In DNA, the CDR3 is TGTGCCAGCAGTTTAGCCCGGGATACGCAGTATTTT.

This chain connects TRBV30 to TRBJ1-1; TRBD1 is a possible D gene (6 bases). CDR3 length equals 15 residues. Trimming removed 0 bases from V and 2 bases from J, with 13 bases in between. CDR1 and CDR2 (germline): GTSNPN, SVGIG (reference sequence). DNA for the CDR3: TGTGCCTGGAGTGTAATAGGGACACTTAACACTGAAGCTTTCTTT. This encodes CAWSVIGTLNTEAFF.

The J gene is TRBJ1-5, the V gene TRBV28, with TRBD1 as a possible D gene (6 bases). The V gene lost 7 bases and the J gene lost 7 bases, with 14 bases spanning the gap. This CDR3 spans 13 amino acids. Germline V gene data show CDR1 as MDHEN and CDR2 as SYDVKM. CDR3 DNA sequence: TGTGCCAGCAACCGCGGGGGGGGCCAGCCCCAGCATTTT. Amino acids: CASNRGGGQPQHF.

On this clone: The junction departs from the called germline gene at one end, perhaps through a read error. This chain links TRBV25-1 with TRBJ2-1; TRBD1 agrees at 9 bases. Germline V CDR1 and CDR2: MGHDK, SYGVNS. CDR3 length: 13 residues. For the CDR3, the DNA is TGTGCCAGCAGTGGCCAACAGGGGGCGGTAATTGTCTTC. Protein sequence: CASSGQQGAVIVF.

The V call is TRBV18, the J call TRBJ1-2; 7 bases map to TRBD1. The germline V gene encodes CDR1 KGHSH and CDR2 LQKENI. This CDR3 is 16 amino acids long. Losses at the gene ends were 6 bases for V and 6 bases for J; bases not matched to a gene: 16. The CDR3 is CASSPPGTARGNGYTF. The CDR3 coding sequence is TGTGCCAGCTCCCCCCCAGGGACAGCGAGGGGAAATGGCTACACCTTC.

The chain couples TRBV5-4 to TRBJ1-1; TRBD1 aligns across 7 bases. Per the germline V gene, CDR1 is SGHNT and CDR2 is YYREEE (reference sequence). The junction had 4 bases not matched to a gene; V was cut back by 4 bases and J by 1 base. The CDR3 extends over 14 amino acids. The CDR3 bases are TGTGCCAGCAGCATAGGACAGGCGAACACTGAAGCTTTCTTT. As protein: CASSIGQANTEAFF.